The present entry profiles one T cell receptor beta chain with its context. This clonotype was counted only a few times. Its antigen is not yet known. Per-base qualities were not stored, and no clone one base away is much larger. Libraries were built with 5' RACE. This sample was sequenced with an Illumina HiSeq 2500. A second PCR of roughly 7 to 11 cycles was performed with a sample-barcoded 5' primer and a J-beta primer mix. Each TCR beta cDNA molecule received a unique molecular identifier from a template-switch 5' adaptor carrying 12 random nucleotides. Each sample yielded at least 3 million CDR3-containing paired-end reads. All of the RNA was converted into first-strand cDNA using the Mint cDNA synthesis kit, with a TRBC-specific oligonucleotide serving as the primer. After uracil-DNA glycosylase treatment, a first 18-cycle PCR used universal primers M1SS and BC2_uni_R on all cDNA. The source study handled its data this way. For normalization, 1 million high-quality reads were randomly selected from each sample, with every read carrying a distinct molecular identifier. Reads sharing molecular identifiers were discarded rather than binned into consensus sequences. CDR3 identification, clonotype clustering and error correction used MiTCR with a Q25 quality threshold and the strictest error-elimination algorithm. A nonparametric unseen species model using Euler transformation provided a lower-bound estimate of total TCR beta diversity. TCRdb handled the public reads itself, with Q25 trimming in fastp and clone calling in MiXCR, and kept productive beta chains. Each record represents a unique CDR3 protein, reported with the most common genes and DNA among its rows. TCRdb's processing, not the study's, gives the V and J calls here. For this sample there are hundreds of thousands of distinct CDR3 sequences; 58% appear just once. Of the sample, 22% is held by the ten largest clones.

These data belong to a study of blood T cells in healthy people across ages (dated by TCRdb to the mid-2010s). Regarding the research as a whole: In model experiments, template switching captured about one uniquely barcoded TCR beta cDNA molecule for every two T cells. Using the same blood draw, the study looked at two additional independent replicas of 1 million unique cDNA reads for two donors, one aged 18 to 30 and the other aged 80 or older. Age-related changes in TCR beta repertoire diversity were measured in the study by deep sequencing normalized with unique cDNA molecular identifiers. The donors were split into four age groups: young (average around 15 years), middle-aged (39), aged (about 56) and long-lived (about 82). To avoid experimental bias, donors of different ages were spread randomly across the sequencing lanes. Points the paper makes about the study in general: The percentage of naive T cells measured by flow cytometry correlated strongly with observed TCR beta diversity. Since profiling was done on bulk unsorted PBMCs, naive and antigen-experienced compartments could not be conclusively compared. The long-lived group showed more naive CD4+ T cells, fewer expanded clones and increased TCR diversity than the aged group, suggesting age selection. Estimates of total diversity from one million sequenced T cells were regarded as lower bounds and underestimates. Observed TCR beta diversity per million T cells fell roughly linearly with age, and a significant reduction was already apparent by age around 40. Because the CMV infection status of the donors was unknown, age-related changes in expanded clonotypes may potentially have been confounded.

Systemically healthy Caucasian individuals from Russia, some 40 in total and aged about 6 to 100 years, were included as donors. Ten milliliters of peripheral blood were drawn from each donor into EDTA-treated Vacutainer tubes. PBMCs were isolated by Ficoll-Paque density-gradient centrifugation, with at least 6 million obtained per sample. Trizol reagent was used to extract total RNA from PBMCs, with at least 6 micrograms per sample. Naive CD45RAhigh/CD27high T cell percentages were measured by flow cytometry on a PBMC aliquot from every donor. CDR1 and CDR2, looked up from the germline V gene (reference sequence), are DFQATT and SNEGSKA. For this chain, trimming is 4 bases at the V end and 4 bases at the J end, and the number of junction bases without a gene match is 8. The CDR3 sequence holds 16 residues, the cysteine and phenylalanine included. The sequence is cut down to CDR3 DNA, 48 bases in frame from base 1.

The sequence derives from a man aged 25-45 years in good health. The sequencing input was blood. The rearranged chain carries TRBV20-1 and TRBJ2-3; TRBD2 matches 13 bases in the middle. The DNA sequence is given as TGCAGTGCTACTCCTGGACTAGCGGGAGTAGCAGATACGCAGTATTTT. Protein translation: CSATPGLAGVADTQYF.